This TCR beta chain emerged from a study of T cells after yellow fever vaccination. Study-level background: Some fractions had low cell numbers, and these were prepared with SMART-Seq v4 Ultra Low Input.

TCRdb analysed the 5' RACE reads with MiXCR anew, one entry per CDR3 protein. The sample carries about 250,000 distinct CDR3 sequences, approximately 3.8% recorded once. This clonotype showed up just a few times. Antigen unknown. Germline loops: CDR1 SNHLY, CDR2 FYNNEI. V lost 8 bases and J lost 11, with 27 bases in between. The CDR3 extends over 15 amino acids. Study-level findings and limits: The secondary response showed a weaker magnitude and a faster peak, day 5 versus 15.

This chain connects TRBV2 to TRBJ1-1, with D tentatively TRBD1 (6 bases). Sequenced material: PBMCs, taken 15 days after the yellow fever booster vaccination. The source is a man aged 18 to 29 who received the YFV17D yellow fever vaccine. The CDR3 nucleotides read TGTGCCAGCCAAGCCGGGACATTCAATGACCCCGGGGCTTTCTTT. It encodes CASQAGTFNDPGAFF.